The entry that follows covers one T cell receptor beta chain sequence. This sample was included in a study of cytomegalovirus exposure and HLA in healthy donors. It was with 60 Vbeta and 13 Jbeta primers that the PCR ran. Sequencing used immunoSEQ multiplex PCR; TCRdb keeps in-frame clones, though not all of them. The table has 110,000 or so clones, 65% to 90% seen once; the top ten hold 2.2%. V dropped 4 bases and J dropped 8; count of bases not matched to a gene: 10. Germline-derived CDR1 and CDR2 are SGHTA and FQGNSA. The CDR3 loop spans 14 amino acids. Sequences were obtained from PBMCs. The source is a woman aged 40 to 55 in good health and CMV-seronegative. The chain combines TRBV7-2 with TRBJ1-2; 7 bases agree with TRBD1. As DNA, the CDR3 is TGTGCCAGCAGCTATTCGGGACAGCCGAAAGGCTACACCTTC. It specifies CASSYSGQPKGYTF.